Listed here are 31 T cell receptor beta chains from one sample, sequenced in a study of siplizumab effects on memory and regulatory T cells (dated by TCRdb to about 2019). Library preparation used the immunoSEQ multiplex PCR assay. In TCRdb, the immuneACCESS table is reduced to in-frame sequences with V and J assigned. These tables do not hold every clone; where another copy was compared, an unresolved V gene accounts for under half, and the others remain unexplained. In all, the sample holds more than 75,000 clones, and around 97% of those were seen once. The ten largest clonotypes hold roughly 0.033% of the sample. The specimen sequenced was naive CD4+ T cells sorted from blood. The meaning of the sample's cell subset or site label: unstimulated naive T cells. The receptors here all came from a human donor in good health.

This chain connects TRBV6-1 to TRBJ2-3; D is unresolved. CDR1 MNHNS and CDR2 SASEGT come from the germline V gene. Trimming pared 5 bases from V and 0 bases from J, leaving 9 bases between. The CDR3 sequence is 14 residues long. Here the CDR3 reads CASSPDPSTDTQYF. DNA for the CDR3: TGTGCCAGCAGTCCTGATCCTAGCACAGATACGCAGTATTTT.

The chain couples TRBV28 to TRBJ2-1; TRBD2 matches 12 bases. Germline V gene lookup returns CDR1 MDHEN and CDR2 SYDVKM. There are 16 residues in the CDR3. V lost 5 bases, J lost 7 bases, and 9 bases stayed unmatched. CDR3 residues: CASSPASGGAKNEQFF. The CDR3 coding sequence is TGTGCCAGCAGTCCTGCTAGCGGGGGGGCCAAAAATGAGCAGTTCTTC.

This chain links TRBV7-3 with TRBJ1-5; tentatively, D is TRBD1 (6 bases). This CDR3 region has 15 residues. Germline V gives CDR1 SGHTA, CDR2 FQGTGA. The V gene lost 5 bases and the J gene lost 4 bases, with 15 bases spanning the gap. The CDR3 DNA reads as TGTGCCAGCAGCCCGACAGGATCGGGAAATCAGCCCCAGCATTTT. Protein product: CASSPTGSGNQPQHF.

The J gene is TRBJ1-6, the V gene TRBV28; D is possibly TRBD1 (6 bases). Germline CDR1 is MDHEN and CDR2 is SYDVKM. This CDR3 contains 16 residues. V lost 4 bases and J 6 bases, leaving 16 bases between the germline ends. For the CDR3, the DNA is TGTGCCAGCAGTTCACCCCAGGGGAAGGGTAATTCACCCCTCCACTTT. The encoded protein is CASSSPQGKGNSPLHF.

J is TRBJ2-7 and V is TRBV5-4; the match to TRBD2 covers 11 bases. The CDR3 has 15 amino acids. From germline, CDR1 is SGHNT and CDR2 YYREEE (reference sequence). V was pared by 2 bases and J by 5 bases, with 6 bases of the junction left unmatched. The CDR3 nucleotides read TGTGCCAGCAGCTTCTTAGCGGGGGGGCGACACGAGCAGTACTTC. This gives the protein CASSFLAGGRHEQYF.

This sequence joins TRBV4-2 and TRBJ2-3, with 9 bases identical to TRBD2. Germline trimming cut 1 base from V and 0 bases from J; bases unmatched to any gene: 11. CDR3 length: 19 amino acids. Germline lookup yields CDR1 LGHNA and CDR2 YNFKEQ. The CDR3 loop is CASSQGLSAGGASTDTQYF. For the CDR3, the DNA is TGTGCCAGCAGCCAAGGCCTCTCGGCGGGGGGGGCTAGCACAGATACGCAGTATTTT.

CDR3 bases: TGTGCCAGCAGTGAAGGGCGGTTCCTAGCGCACACAGATACGCAGTATTTT. It encodes CASSEGRFLAHTDTQYF. V and J are TRBV6-1 and TRBJ2-3; TRBD2 is a possible D gene (6 bases). The germline V gene has CDR1 MNHNS and CDR2 SASEGT. The CDR3 sequence is 17 residues long. V was cut by 1 base and J by 2 bases, with 16 bases left in between.

The sample holds one count of this clone. The chain has TRBV9 and TRBJ2-1; D call uncertain. The CDR3 is 15 amino acids. Per the germline V gene, CDR1 is SGDLS and CDR2 is YYNGEE. The germline V and J ends were trimmed by 4 bases and 8 bases, with 19 bases remaining between them. The CDR3 DNA reads TGTGCCAGCAGCCCCCCGGGCAGTTTGAGCGATGAGCAGTTCTTC. Translating gives CASSPPGSLSDEQFF.

The genes are TRBV5-1 and TRBJ2-7; 10 bases are shared with TRBD2. Germline values: CDR1 SGHRS, CDR2 YFSETQ. V lost 4 bases and J lost 2; bases outside the gene matches: 12. The CDR3 has 17 residues. The CDR3 coding sequence is TGCGCCAGCAGCGCCCGGGCGCCCGGGACTAGCGCCTACGAGCAGTACTTC. Protein: CASSARAPGTSAYEQYF. Combining the CDR3 with reference TRBV5-1 and TRBJ2-7 gives the whole variable domain KAGVTQTPRYLIKTRGQQVTLSCSPISGHRSVSWYQQTPGQGLQFLFEYFSETQRNKGNFPGRFSGRQFSNSRSEMNVSTLELGDSALYLCASSARAPGTSAYEQYFGPGTRLTVT.

The chain carries TRBV7-9 and TRBJ1-5, with 7 bases aligning to TRBD1. Germline CDR1 is SEHNR and CDR2 is FQNEAQ (reference sequence). The length of the CDR3 is 13 residues. With V trimmed by 5 bases and J by 8 bases, 6 bases remained unmatched. In DNA, the CDR3 is TGTGCCAGCAGCGCACAGGGGCAGGAGCCCCAGCATTTT. Its translation is CASSAQGQEPQHF.

V gene TRBV7-2 combines with J gene TRBJ2-1; TRBD1 aligns across 7 bases. CDR3 length equals 16 residues. V lost 5 bases, J lost 3 bases, and 10 bases stayed unmatched. The germline CDR1 and CDR2 sequences are SGHTA and FQGNSA. CDR3 sequence: CASSPPRRTGYNEQFF. CDR3 DNA sequence: TGTGCCAGCAGCCCACCTCGTAGGACAGGCTACAATGAGCAGTTCTTC.

The rearrangement links TRBV27 to TRBJ2-5; D may match TRBD1 or TRBD2 (6 bases each). The V gene lost 0 bases and the J gene lost 7 bases, with 12 bases spanning the gap. There are 14 residues in the CDR3. Germline CDR1 MNHEY, CDR2 SMNVEV (reference sequence). Here the CDR3 DNA reads TGTGCCAGCAGTTTATCGGGGGGCCCGGGGACCCAGTACTTC. Translating gives CASSLSGGPGTQYF.

V and J are TRBV13 and TRBJ1-6; 8 nucleotides match TRBD1. There are 15 residues in the CDR3. Germline values: CDR1 PRHDT, CDR2 FYEKMQ (reference sequence). V gave up 7 bases and J gave up 5 bases; unmatched junction bases: 7. For the CDR3, the DNA is TGTGCCAGCACCAACCCGGACAGGGATAATTCACCCCTCCACTTT. It is translated as CASTNPDRDNSPLHF.

The chain uses TRBV28 and TRBJ2-5; either TRBD1 or TRBD2 may supply D (6 bases each). The CDR3 has 14 residues. Germline CDR1 MDHEN, CDR2 SYDVKM. V dropped 8 bases and J dropped 4 bases, with 17 bases sitting between them. The CDR3 protein is CASQAGGDTETQYF. CDR3 coding DNA: TGTGCCAGCCAGGCGGGCGGGGACACAGAGACCCAGTACTTC.

The V and J genes are TRBV19 and TRBJ1-4, with a possible D match to TRBD1 (6 bases). The CDR3 contains 14 residues. Germline V gene data show CDR1 as LNHDA and CDR2 as SQIVND (reference sequence). V lost 5 bases and J 5 bases, leaving 12 bases between the germline ends. The CDR3: CASSLTGGNEKLFF. The CDR3 DNA reads as TGTGCCAGTAGTCTGACAGGAGGGAATGAAAAACTGTTTTTT.

The chain couples TRBV9 to TRBJ1-2, with 7 bases matching TRBD1. V shed 4 bases, J shed 3 bases, and the junction held 9 bases outside the gene matches. This CDR3 comprises 15 residues. Germline V gene sequence: CDR1 SGDLS, CDR2 YYNGEE. This CDR3 reads CASSPRQGLDYGYTF. The DNA for the CDR3 is TGTGCCAGCAGCCCCAGACAGGGACTAGACTATGGCTACACCTTC. Full variable domain (outside the CDR3, taken from reference TRBV9 and TRBJ1-2): DSGVTQTPKHLITATGQRVTLRCSPRSGDLSVYWYQQSLDQGLQFLIQYYNGEERAKGNILERFSAQQFPDLHSELNLSSLELGDSALYFCASSPRQGLDYGYTFGSGTRLTVV.

This clone occurred once. V is TRBV7-2 and J is TRBJ1-5; D gene ambiguous. The CDR3 is 16 residues long. Trimming left V 1 base short and J 0 bases short, with 10 bases between. Germline V lookup: CDR1 SGHTA, CDR2 FQGNSA. The CDR3 DNA reads as TGTGCCAGCAGCTTAGTGGCAGCGATTAGCAATCAGCCCCAGCATTTT. As protein: CASSLVAAISNQPQHF.

The rearrangement links TRBV6-1 to TRBJ1-2; 7 bases line up with TRBD1. CDR1 MNHNS and CDR2 SASEGT come from the germline V gene. This CDR3 spans 13 amino acids. J gave up 4 bases and V 7 bases, and 6 bases lay outside the gene matches. The CDR3 DNA sequence: TGTGCCAGCAAGCCGGGACAGCTCTATGGCTACACCTTC. It specifies CASKPGQLYGYTF.

The chain recombines TRBV7-2 with TRBJ1-2; TRBD1 matches at 10 bases. CDR1 SGHTA and CDR2 FQGNSA come from the germline V gene. This CDR3 has 15 amino acids. The trim removed 1 base at V and 7 bases at J, leaving 6 bases unmatched. This CDR3 is CASSLEGQGFGGYTF. The CDR3, as DNA: TGTGCCAGCAGCTTAGAGGGACAGGGGTTCGGTGGCTACACCTTC.

The chain recombines TRBV7-2 with TRBJ2-1, with D perhaps matching TRBD1 (6 bases). CDR1 and CDR2 (germline): SGHTA, FQGNSA. The CDR3 consists of 14 residues. Trimming took 2 bases from V and 7 from J, leaving 12 bases between them. CDR3 sequence reads: CASSLNRVGNEQFF. As DNA, the CDR3 is TGTGCCAGCAGCTTAAACAGGGTTGGGAATGAGCAGTTCTTC.

The chain carries TRBV2 and TRBJ1-2; tentative D call: TRBD1 (5 bases). Germline CDR1 and CDR2: SNHLY and FYNNEI. The V end was cut by 6 bases, the J end by 5 bases, with 13 bases between. The CDR3 spans 13 residues. This CDR3 reads CASRAGLGYGYTF. In DNA form, the CDR3 reads TGTGCCAGCAGGGCAGGGCTTGGTTATGGCTACACCTTC.

This chain joins TRBV18 and TRBJ2-5, with D possibly matching TRBD1 (6 bases). Trimming stripped 3 bases from V and 0 bases from J, with 11 bases between. Per the germline V gene, CDR1 is KGHSH and CDR2 is LQKENI. This CDR3 is 15 amino acids long. CDR3 sequence: CASSPSGQYQETQYF. CDR3 nucleotide sequence: TGTGCCAGCTCACCGTCAGGACAGTACCAAGAGACCCAGTACTTC.

The chain is built from TRBV14 and TRBJ1-3; D is undetermined. Germline V gene sequence: CDR1 SGHDN, CDR2 FVKESK. The CDR3 sequence is 17 residues long. V lost 0 bases to trimming and J lost 0 bases, with 12 bases between them. The CDR3 DNA reads TGTGCCAGCAGCCAAGAAATGATCCAAAGCTCTGGAAACACCATATATTTT. Amino acid sequence: CASSQEMIQSSGNTIYF.

V is TRBV5-1 and J is TRBJ2-3; TRBD2 matches at 13 bases. J gave up 3 bases and V 0 bases, and 1 base lay outside the gene matches. CDR3 length equals 16 residues. Germline V CDR1 and CDR2: SGHRS, YFSETQ. In nucleotides, the CDR3 is TGCGCCAGCAGCTTGGGACTAGCGGGGGGTACAGATACGCAGTATTTT. Its translation: CASSLGLAGGTDTQYF.

This clone was seen only once. The chain is built from TRBV7-9 and TRBJ1-2, with D tentatively TRBD1 (5 bases). There are 16 residues in the CDR3. Trimming left V 5 bases short and J 3 bases short, with 19 bases between. Germline CDR1 SEHNR, CDR2 FQNEAQ (reference sequence). The CDR3 reads CASSERDGQSDYGYTF. In DNA form, the CDR3 reads TGTGCCAGCAGCGAGCGGGACGGGCAGTCGGACTATGGCTACACCTTC.

This clone was observed once. The chain employs TRBV2 and TRBJ1-1; D unresolved. V lost 7 bases to trimming and J lost 3 bases, with 9 bases between them. The CDR3 extends over 12 amino acids. CDR1 and CDR2 from the germline V gene are SNHLY and FYNNEI. The CDR3 here is CASIYSYTEAFF. CDR3 DNA sequence: TGTGCCAGCATTTACAGTTACACTGAAGCTTTCTTT.

The J gene is TRBJ2-2, the V gene TRBV5-1; TRBD1 might be the D (6 bases). Per the germline V gene, CDR1 is SGHRS and CDR2 is YFSETQ. Between the trimmed V and J ends, which lost 0 bases and 4 bases, there was a span of 10 bases. The CDR3 is 15 amino acids. CDR3 in amino acids: CASSLAGVGTGELFF. In DNA, the CDR3 is TGCGCCAGCAGCTTGGCAGGGGTTGGCACCGGGGAGCTGTTTTTT.

This clone occurred once. The chain couples TRBV7-9 to TRBJ2-1; 10 nucleotides line up with TRBD1. After removal of 5 bases from V and 6 bases from J, the junction contained 7 bases not matched to a gene. Germline CDR1 and CDR2: SEHNR and FQNEAQ (reference sequence). This CDR3 is built from 15 residues. Here the CDR3 reads CASSPRDRGGNEQFF. DNA for the CDR3: TGTGCCAGCAGCCCCCGGGACAGGGGCGGCAATGAGCAGTTCTTC.

This clone occurred once. The chain joins TRBV29-1 to TRBJ2-1, with TRBD1 matching over 8 bases. The J segment lost 4 bases and the V segment lost 7 bases, leaving 6 bases of the junction unmatched. Germline values: CDR1 SQVTM, CDR2 ANQGSEA. CDR3 size: 13 residues. CDR3 region: CSAPGQAYNEQFF. CDR3 DNA sequence: TGCAGCGCTCCGGGACAGGCATACAATGAGCAGTTCTTC.

The gene calls are TRBV5-1 and TRBJ2-3, with 10 bases identical to TRBD1. Germline V gene data show CDR1 as SGHRS and CDR2 as YFSETQ. Trimming took 4 bases from V and 5 from J; bases not matched to a gene: 4. The length of the CDR3 is 14 residues. This chain's CDR3 is CASSTTGGIDTQYF. CDR3 DNA: TGCGCCAGCAGCACGACAGGGGGCATAGATACGCAGTATTTT.

This chain connects TRBV27 to TRBJ2-5, with unresolved D. V lost 5 bases to trimming and J lost 4 bases, with 8 bases between them. Germline CDR1 MNHEY, CDR2 SMNVEV (reference sequence). The CDR3 has 12 amino acids. The CDR3 loop reads CASSVVGETQYF. The CDR3 coding sequence is TGTGCCAGCAGTGTTGTGGGAGAGACCCAGTACTTC.